The rows below give T cell receptor beta chains drawn from one sample of a study of T cells in Graves' hyperthyroidism and ophthalmopathy. TCRdb reanalysed the multiplex PCR reads using MiXCR and keeps one entry per CDR3 protein. In the table there are more than 500,000 distinct CDR3 sequences, roughly 45% of which are singletons. The sequenced sample was peripheral blood or thyroid tissue (not recorded which). The source of these receptors is an adult woman with Graves' disease, either hyperthyroidism or ophthalmopathy (not recorded which). The CDR3 runs from the conserved cysteine through the conserved F or W. Each record gives: CDR3 protein, J gene, V gene.

CAWSALPGQGKETQYF TRBJ2-5 TRBV30
CASTRTGSAGTQYF TRBJ2-5 TRBV19
CASSLAEPHRGEKLFF TRBJ1-4 TRBV5-1
CASSEWGDKAGRYEQYF TRBJ2-7 TRBV25-1
CASSLERAGEVHEQYF TRBJ2-7 TRBV11-2
CASSGEGRETQYF TRBJ2-5 TRBV25-1
CASSHRDRNYGNTIYF TRBJ1-3 TRBV7-9
CSVDNRGGEAFF TRBJ1-1 TRBV29-1
CASRRRSSGSWWELFF TRBJ2-2 TRBV5-1
CASSQEGYTSGSIYEQYF TRBJ2-7 TRBV4-1
CASRAGDYSNQPQHF TRBJ1-5 TRBV12-3/TRBV12-4
CSVDQGAETQYF TRBJ2-5 TRBV29-1
CASSESGLAGEQYF TRBJ2-7 TRBV25-1
CASSPGGGAVDGYTF TRBJ1-2 TRBV7-2
CATSDPAGSVSSGNTIYF TRBJ1-3 TRBV24-1
CASSLAGGGSEAFF TRBJ1-1 TRBV5-1